This T cell receptor (beta chain) was documented in a study of blood T cell repertoires in COVID-19. On the study more broadly: The analysed material was cDNA or gDNA that came from T cells, B-cell-depleted T cells, or PBMCs.

V lost 1 base and J 0 bases, leaving 12 bases between the germline ends. In germline, CDR1 is MGHRA, CDR2 YSYEKL. The CDR3 has 16 amino acids. TCRdb's copy holds only in-frame clones and misses some; the assay was immunoSEQ multiplex PCR. This sample has about 430,000 clones, with roughly 84% found just once. In terms of age and location, participants ranged from roughly 18 to 100 years and lived in about 25 US areas. Within 2 weeks before study entry, exposed participants met a COVID-19 case. The chain couples TRBV4-1 to TRBJ1-2; D unclear. Sequenced material: PBMCs or T cells enriched from blood (not recorded which). The receptor's source is a woman between 18 and 29 years old who had been exposed to COVID-19. For the CDR3, the DNA is TGCGCCAGCAGCCAAGTAGCCCTACACGCTAACTATGGCTACACCTTC. It codes for CASSQVALHANYGYTF.